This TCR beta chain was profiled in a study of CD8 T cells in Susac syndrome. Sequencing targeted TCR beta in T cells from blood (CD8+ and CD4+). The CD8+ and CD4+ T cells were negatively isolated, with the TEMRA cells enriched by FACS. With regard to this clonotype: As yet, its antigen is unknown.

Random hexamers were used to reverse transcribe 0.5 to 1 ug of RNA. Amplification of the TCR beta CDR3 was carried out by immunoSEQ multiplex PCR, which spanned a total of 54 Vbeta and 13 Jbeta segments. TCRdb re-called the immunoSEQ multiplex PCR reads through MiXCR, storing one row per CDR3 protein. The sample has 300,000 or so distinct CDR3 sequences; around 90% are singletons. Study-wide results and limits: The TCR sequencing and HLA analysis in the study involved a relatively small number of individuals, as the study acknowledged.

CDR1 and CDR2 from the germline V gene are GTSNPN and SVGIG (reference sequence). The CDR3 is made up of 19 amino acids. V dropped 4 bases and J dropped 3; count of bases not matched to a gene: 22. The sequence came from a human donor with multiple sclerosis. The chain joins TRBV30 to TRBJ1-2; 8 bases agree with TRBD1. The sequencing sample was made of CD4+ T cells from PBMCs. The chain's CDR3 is CAWIHPASFRGPTYYGYTF. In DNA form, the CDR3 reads TGTGCCTGGATTCACCCAGCTTCATTCAGGGGGCCCACATACTATGGCTACACCTTC.